The 4 T cell receptor beta chains presented below share a single source sample, sequenced in a study of cytomegalovirus exposure and HLA in healthy donors. The PCR made use of 60 Vbeta and 13 Jbeta primers. Assay: immunoSEQ multiplex PCR; the TCRdb copy retains only in-frame clones and omits some. Here the sample spans over 250,000 clones, roughly 89% being singletons. Sequencing input: PBMCs. The receptors were sampled from a man between 40 and 49 years old in good health and CMV-seropositive.

Written as DNA, the CDR3 is TGCGCCAGCAGCCCCTGGACAGGGGTCTATGGCTACACCTTC. Translated, it gives CASSPWTGVYGYTF. This chain uses TRBV4-1 with TRBJ1-2, with 9 nucleotides matching TRBD1. CDR1 is MGHRA, CDR2 YSYEKL, per germline. The CDR3 length is 14 residues. Trimming removed 4 bases from V and 4 bases from J; junction bases left unmatched: 4.

This clone was seen only once. The genes are TRBV27 and TRBJ2-7; 9 bases fit TRBD2. V trimming: 3 bases; J trimming: 5 bases; junction bases outside the gene matches: 5. This CDR3 has 14 amino acids. Germline V gene data show CDR1 as MNHEY and CDR2 as SMNVEV (reference sequence). CDR3 nucleotide sequence: TGTGCCAGCAGTTTCGGCGGGAGGGCAAACGAGCAGTACTTC. Translated: CASSFGGRANEQYF.

The chain links TRBV9 to TRBJ2-7, with 11 nucleotides matching TRBD2. This CDR3 is 14 amino acids long. V shed 4 bases and J 4 bases; nucleotides not matched to a gene: 4. Germline assignment: CDR1 SGDLS and CDR2 YYNGEE. CDR3 bases: TGTGCCAGCAGCTTTGGGACTAGCGGATACGAGCAGTACTTC. Residues: CASSFGTSGYEQYF.

This chain links TRBV6-1 with TRBJ2-2, with D possibly being TRBD2 (6 bases). The CDR3 has 18 residues. V lost 0 bases and J lost 0, with 14 bases in between. Germline-derived CDR1 and CDR2 are MNHNS and SASEGT. The CDR3 bases are TGTGCCAGCAGTGAAGCGCGGGGTCCAGCAGCGAACACCGGGGAGCTGTTTTTT. It translates to CASSEARGPAANTGELFF.